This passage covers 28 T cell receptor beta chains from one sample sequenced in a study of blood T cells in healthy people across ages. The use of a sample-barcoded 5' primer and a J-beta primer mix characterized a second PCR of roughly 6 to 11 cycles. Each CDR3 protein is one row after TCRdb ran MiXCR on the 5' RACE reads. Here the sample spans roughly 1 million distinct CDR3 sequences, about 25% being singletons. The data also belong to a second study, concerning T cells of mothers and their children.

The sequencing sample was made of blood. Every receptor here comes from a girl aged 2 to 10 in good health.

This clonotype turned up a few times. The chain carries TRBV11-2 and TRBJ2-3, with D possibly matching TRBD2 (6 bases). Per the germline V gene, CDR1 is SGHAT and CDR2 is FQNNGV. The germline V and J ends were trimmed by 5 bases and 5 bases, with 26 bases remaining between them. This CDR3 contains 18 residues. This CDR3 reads CASSPESVREWGRDTQYF. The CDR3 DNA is TGTGCCAGCAGCCCAGAGAGTGTACGGGAGTGGGGACGAGATACGCAGTATTTT.

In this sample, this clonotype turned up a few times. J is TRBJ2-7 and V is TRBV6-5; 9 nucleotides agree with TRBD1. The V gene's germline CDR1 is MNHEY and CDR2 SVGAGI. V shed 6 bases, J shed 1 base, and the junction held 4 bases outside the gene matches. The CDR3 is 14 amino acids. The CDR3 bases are TGTGCCAGCAGGGAGACAGGGGGATCCTACGAGCAGTACTTC. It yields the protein CASRETGGSYEQYF.

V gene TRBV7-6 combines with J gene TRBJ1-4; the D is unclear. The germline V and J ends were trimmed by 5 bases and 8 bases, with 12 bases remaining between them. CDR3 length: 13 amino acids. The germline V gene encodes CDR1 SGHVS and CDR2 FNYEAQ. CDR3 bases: TGTGCCAGCAGCCGCGCGGAGGGCGAAAAACTGTTTTTT. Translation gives CASSRAEGEKLFF.

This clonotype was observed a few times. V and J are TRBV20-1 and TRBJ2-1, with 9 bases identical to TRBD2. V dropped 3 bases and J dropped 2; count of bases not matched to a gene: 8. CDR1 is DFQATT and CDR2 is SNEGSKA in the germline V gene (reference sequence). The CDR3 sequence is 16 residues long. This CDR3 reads CSARMGGGATYNEQFF. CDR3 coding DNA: TGCAGTGCTAGGATGGGCGGGGGGGCCACCTACAATGAGCAGTTCTTC.

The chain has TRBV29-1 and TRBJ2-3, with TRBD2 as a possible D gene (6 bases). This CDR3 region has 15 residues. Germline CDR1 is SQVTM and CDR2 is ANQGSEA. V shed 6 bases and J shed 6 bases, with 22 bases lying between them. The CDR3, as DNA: TGCAGCGTCGTCCTCCGGGACTCCCGCAGGGATACGCAGTATTTT. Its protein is CSVVLRDSRRDTQYF.

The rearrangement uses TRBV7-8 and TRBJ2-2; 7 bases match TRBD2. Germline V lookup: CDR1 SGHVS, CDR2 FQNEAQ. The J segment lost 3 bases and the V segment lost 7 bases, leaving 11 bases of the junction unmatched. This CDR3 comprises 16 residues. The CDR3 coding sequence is TGTGCCAGCACTAATATGGGGGAGGGCGACACCGGGGAGCTGTTTTTT. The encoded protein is CASTNMGEGDTGELFF.

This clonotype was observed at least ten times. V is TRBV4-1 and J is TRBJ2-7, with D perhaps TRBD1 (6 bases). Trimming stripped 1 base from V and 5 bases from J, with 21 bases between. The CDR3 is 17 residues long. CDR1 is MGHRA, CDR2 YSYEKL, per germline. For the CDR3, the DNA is TGCGCCAGCAGCCAAGGACCTACATTGGGGGCCAAGGACGAGCAGTACTTC. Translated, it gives CASSQGPTLGAKDEQYF.

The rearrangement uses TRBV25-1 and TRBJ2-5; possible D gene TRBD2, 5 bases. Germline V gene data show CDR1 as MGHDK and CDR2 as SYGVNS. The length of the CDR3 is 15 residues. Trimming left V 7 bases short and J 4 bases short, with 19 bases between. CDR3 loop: CASNGLGFGGETQYF. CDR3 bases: TGTGCCAGCAATGGTCTGGGCTTTGGAGGAGAGACCCAGTACTTC.

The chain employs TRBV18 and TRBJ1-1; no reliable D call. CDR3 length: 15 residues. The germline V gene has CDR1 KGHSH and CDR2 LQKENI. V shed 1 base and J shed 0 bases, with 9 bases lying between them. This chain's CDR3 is CASSPQKEVNTEAFF. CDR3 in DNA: TGTGCCAGCTCACCACAGAAAGAAGTGAACACTGAAGCTTTCTTT.

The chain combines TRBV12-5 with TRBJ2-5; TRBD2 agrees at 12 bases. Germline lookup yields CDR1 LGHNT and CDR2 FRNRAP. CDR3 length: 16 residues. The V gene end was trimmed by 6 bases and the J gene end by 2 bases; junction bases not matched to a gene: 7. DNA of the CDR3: TGTGCTAGTGGCAGTATAGGACTAGCGGGACAAGAGACCCAGTACTTC. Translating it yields CASGSIGLAGQETQYF.

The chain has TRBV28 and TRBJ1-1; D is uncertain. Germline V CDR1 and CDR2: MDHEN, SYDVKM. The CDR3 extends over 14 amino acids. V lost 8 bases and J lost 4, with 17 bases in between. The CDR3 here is CASGQGSYPTEAFF. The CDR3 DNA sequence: TGTGCCAGCGGCCAAGGCTCTTACCCCACTGAAGCTTTCTTT.

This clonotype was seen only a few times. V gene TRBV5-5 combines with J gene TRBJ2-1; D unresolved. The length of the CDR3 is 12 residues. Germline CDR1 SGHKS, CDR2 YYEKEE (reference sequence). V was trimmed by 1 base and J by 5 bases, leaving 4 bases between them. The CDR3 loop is CASSLYHNEQFF. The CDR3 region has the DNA TGTGCCAGCAGCTTGTACCACAATGAGCAGTTCTTC.

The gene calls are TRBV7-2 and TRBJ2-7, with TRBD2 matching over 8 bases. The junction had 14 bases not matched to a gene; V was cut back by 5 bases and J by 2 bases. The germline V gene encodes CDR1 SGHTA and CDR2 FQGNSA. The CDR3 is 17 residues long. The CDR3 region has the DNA TGTGCCAGCAGCCTTAACGTCCCGGGACTAGTCGCCTACGAGCAGTACTTC. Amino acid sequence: CASSLNVPGLVAYEQYF.

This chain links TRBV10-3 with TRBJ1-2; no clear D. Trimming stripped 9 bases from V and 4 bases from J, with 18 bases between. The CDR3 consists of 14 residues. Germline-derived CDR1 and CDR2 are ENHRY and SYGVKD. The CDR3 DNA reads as TGTGCCATTAGGGAGGGATCCTTGGCCTATGGCTACACCTTC. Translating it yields CAIREGSLAYGYTF.

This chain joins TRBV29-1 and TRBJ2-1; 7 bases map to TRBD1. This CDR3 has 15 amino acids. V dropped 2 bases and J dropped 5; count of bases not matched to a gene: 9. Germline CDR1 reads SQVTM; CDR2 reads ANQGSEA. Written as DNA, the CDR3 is TGCAGCGTTGAAAATGGCAGGGGGATTCACAATGAGCAGTTCTTC. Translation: CSVENGRGIHNEQFF.

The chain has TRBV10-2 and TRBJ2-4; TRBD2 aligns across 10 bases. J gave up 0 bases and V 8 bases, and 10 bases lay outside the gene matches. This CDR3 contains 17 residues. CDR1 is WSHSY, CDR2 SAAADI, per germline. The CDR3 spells CASRTLTSGLAKNIQYF. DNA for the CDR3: TGCGCCAGCCGAACCTTGACTAGCGGGCTAGCCAAAAACATTCAGTACTTC.

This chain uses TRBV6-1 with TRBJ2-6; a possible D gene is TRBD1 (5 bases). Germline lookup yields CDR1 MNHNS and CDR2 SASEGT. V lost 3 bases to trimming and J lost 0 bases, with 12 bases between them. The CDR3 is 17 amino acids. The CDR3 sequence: CASSDGHTNSGANVLTF. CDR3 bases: TGTGCCAGCAGTGACGGACATACCAACTCTGGGGCCAACGTCCTGACTTTC.

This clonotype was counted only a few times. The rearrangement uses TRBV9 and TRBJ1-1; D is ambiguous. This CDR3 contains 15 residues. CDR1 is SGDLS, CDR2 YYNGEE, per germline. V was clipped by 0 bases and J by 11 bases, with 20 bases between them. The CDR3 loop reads CASSVAGSSPIGAFF. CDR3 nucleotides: TGTGCCAGCAGCGTAGCAGGATCCTCGCCCATTGGGGCTTTCTTT.

In DNA, the CDR3 is TGTGCCAGCAACGCGGGACTCTTTACAAAAGAGACCCAGTACTTC. Its translation is CASNAGLFTKETQYF. V is TRBV2 and J is TRBJ2-7, with a tentative D call TRBD2 (6 bases). Judging by the DNA end, TRBJ2-5 fits better; the J call may be wrong. Germline lookup yields CDR1 SNHLY and CDR2 FYNNEI. CDR3 length: 15 residues.

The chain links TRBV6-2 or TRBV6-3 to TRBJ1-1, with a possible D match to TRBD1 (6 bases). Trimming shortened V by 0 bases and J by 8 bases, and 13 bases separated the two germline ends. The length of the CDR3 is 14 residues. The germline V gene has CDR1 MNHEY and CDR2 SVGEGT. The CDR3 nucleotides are TGTGCCAGCAGTTACTCGAATAACAGGGAAGAAGCTTTCTTT. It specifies CASSYSNNREEAFF.

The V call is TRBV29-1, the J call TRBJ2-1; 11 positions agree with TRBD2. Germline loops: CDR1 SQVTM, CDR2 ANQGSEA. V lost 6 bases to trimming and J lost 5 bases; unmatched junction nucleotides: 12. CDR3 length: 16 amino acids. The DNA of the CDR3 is TGCAGCGTCAGCCCCGTAGCGGGAGGGCCGAACAATGAGCAGTTCTTC. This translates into CSVSPVAGGPNNEQFF.

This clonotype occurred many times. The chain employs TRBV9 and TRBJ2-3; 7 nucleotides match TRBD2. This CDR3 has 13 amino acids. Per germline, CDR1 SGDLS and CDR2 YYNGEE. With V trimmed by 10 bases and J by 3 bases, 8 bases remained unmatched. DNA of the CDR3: TGTGCCTCCGGGGGGAGAATGACAGATACGCAGTATTTT. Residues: CASGGRMTDTQYF.

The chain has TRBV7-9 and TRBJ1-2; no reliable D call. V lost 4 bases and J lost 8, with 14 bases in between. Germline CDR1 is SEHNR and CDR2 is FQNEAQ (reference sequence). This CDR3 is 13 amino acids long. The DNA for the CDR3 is TGTGCCAGCAGCTCCCCGGTAGTGCGGGGCTACACCTTC. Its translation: CASSSPVVRGYTF.

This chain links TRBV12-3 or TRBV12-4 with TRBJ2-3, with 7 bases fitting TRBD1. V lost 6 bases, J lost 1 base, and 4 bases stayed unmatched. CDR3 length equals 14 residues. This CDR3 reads CASRDTGGTDTQYF. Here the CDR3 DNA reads TGTGCCAGCAGGGATACAGGGGGCACAGATACGCAGTATTTT.

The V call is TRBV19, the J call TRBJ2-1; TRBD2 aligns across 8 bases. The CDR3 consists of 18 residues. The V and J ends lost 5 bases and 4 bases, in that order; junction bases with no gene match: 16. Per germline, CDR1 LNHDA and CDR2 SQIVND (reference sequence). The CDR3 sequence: CASSVEGPAGVMYNEQFF. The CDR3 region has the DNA TGTGCCAGTAGTGTTGAGGGGCCAGCGGGAGTTATGTACAATGAGCAGTTCTTC.

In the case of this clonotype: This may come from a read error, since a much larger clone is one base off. This CDR3 reads CASNDSADTQYF. In DNA, the CDR3 is TGTGCCAGCAACGATAGTGCAGATACGCAGTATTTT. The rearrangement joins TRBV9 to TRBJ2-3, with D hard to call. Germline values: CDR1 SGDLS, CDR2 YYNGEE. The V and J ends lost 6 bases and 4 bases respectively, with 9 bases between them. This CDR3 region has 12 residues.

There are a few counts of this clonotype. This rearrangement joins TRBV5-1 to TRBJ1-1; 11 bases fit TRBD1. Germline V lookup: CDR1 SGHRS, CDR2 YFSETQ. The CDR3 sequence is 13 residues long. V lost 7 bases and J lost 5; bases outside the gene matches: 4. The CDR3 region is CASAGQGATEAFF. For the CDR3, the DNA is TGCGCCAGCGCAGGACAGGGGGCGACTGAAGCTTTCTTT.

The CDR3 here is CSARERGRATNEKLFF. Here the CDR3 DNA reads TGCAGTGCTAGAGAGAGAGGACGTGCAACTAATGAAAAACTGTTTTTT. The chain has TRBV20-1 and TRBJ1-4; unclear D gene. The V end lost 0 bases, the J end lost 0 bases, and 11 bases lay between the germline ends. The CDR3 consists of 16 residues. Germline-derived CDR1 and CDR2 are DFQATT and SNEGSKA (reference sequence).